Listed below are T cell receptor beta chains from one sample, sequenced in a study of T cell responses to AZD1222 COVID-19 vaccine. Only in-frame clones appear in the TCRdb table, and some are missing; sequencing was by immunoSEQ multiplex PCR. The data show about 97,000 clones, roughly 86% seen once. This specimen was peripheral blood, taken 28 days after the second AZD1222 dose. These receptors were collected from an adult who received the AZD1222 COVID-19 vaccine. CDR3s include the opening cysteine and the closing phenylalanine or tryptophan. The D gene is left open where the match is weak. Not every row has a clone size; where given, it reads once, few, many or a size class.

D	V	J	size	CDR3	DNA
TRBD1	TRBV20-1	TRBJ2-1	-	CSASVPGGNEQFF	TGCAGTGCTAGTGTTCCAGGGGGCAATGAGCAGTTCTTC
TRBD2	TRBV5-1	TRBJ2-1	-	CASSFRTSGKSEQFF	TGCGCCAGCAGCTTCCGGACTAGCGGGAAATCTGAGCAGTTCTTC
-	TRBV6-5	TRBJ1-1	-	CASSYSNGRGAFF	TGTGCCAGCAGTTACTCGAACGGGAGGGGCGCTTTCTTT
TRBD1	TRBV27	TRBJ1-6	-	CASSPTTGRDRPLHF	TGTGCCAGCAGTCCCACGACAGGGCGGGATAGACCCCTCCACTTT
-	TRBV19	TRBJ1-1	-	CASSFARGEAFF	TGTGCCAGTAGTTTCGCGCGGGGTGAAGCTTTCTTT
-	TRBV6-1	TRBJ1-2	-	CASSEFIGGGKLTGYTF	TGTGCCAGCAGTGAATTTATTGGGGGGGGGAAGCTCACGGGCTACACCTTC
TRBD1	TRBV6-5	TRBJ1-2	-	CASRQGGANYGYTF	TGTGCCAGCCGTCAGGGGGGAGCTAACTATGGCTACACCTTC
-	TRBV5-1	TRBJ2-1	-	CASSLTTTQGEQFF	TGCGCCAGCAGCCTCACCACTACCCAGGGTGAGCAGTTCTTC
-	TRBV6-1	TRBJ2-3	-	CASSETMDSTDTQYF	TGTGCCAGCAGTGAAACTATGGACAGCACAGATACGCAGTATTTT
-	TRBV5-1	TRBJ2-5	-	CASSQGPIQETQYF	TGCGCCAGCAGCCAAGGACCGATCCAAGAGACCCAGTACTTC
-	TRBV27	TRBJ2-3	-	CASKGYTDTQYF	TGTGCCAGCAAAGGATACACAGATACGCAGTATTTT
-	TRBV5-4	TRBJ1-1	-	CASSPEGPRGSEAFF	TGTGCCAGCAGCCCCGAGGGGCCCAGAGGATCTGAAGCTTTCTTT
TRBD1	TRBV27	TRBJ2-1	once	CASSFGDRDSNEQFF	TGTGCCAGCAGTTTTGGGGACAGGGACAGCAATGAGCAGTTCTTC
TRBD2	TRBV4-1	TRBJ2-7	-	CASSQVLAGGPRVF	TGCGCCAGCAGCCAAGTCTTAGCGGGGGGACCACGGGTCTTC
-	TRBV5-1	TRBJ1-1	-	CASSSLWTGNTEAFF	TGCGCCAGCAGCTCCCTCTGGACGGGGAACACTGAAGCTTTCTTT
-	TRBV30	TRBJ1-4	-	CAWHPRDQGDEKLFF	TGTGCCTGGCATCCCCGGGACCAGGGAGATGAAAAACTGTTTTTT
-	TRBV6-5	TRBJ2-3	-	CASKGWTEGTDTQYF	TGTGCCAGCAAGGGGTGGACTGAAGGCACAGATACGCAGTATTTT
-	TRBV7-2	TRBJ2-5	-	CASSFGGSPGETQYF	TGTGCCAGCAGCTTTGGGGGCAGCCCTGGGGAGACCCAGTACTTC
-	TRBV3-1/TRBV3-2	TRBJ2-7	-	CASSNPGGGHEQYF	TGTGCCAGCAGCAACCCAGGTGGGGGCCACGAGCAGTACTTC
-	TRBV27	TRBJ1-5	-	CASSLRARGLSNQPQHF	TGTGCCAGCAGTTTACGCGCCAGGGGACTTAGCAATCAGCCCCAGCATTTT
-	TRBV7-2	TRBJ2-7	-	CASSYEQYF	TGTGCCAGCAGTTACGAGCAGTACTTC
TRBD1	TRBV6-6	TRBJ2-1	-	CASSFGQGTYNEQFF	TGTGCCAGCAGCTTCGGACAGGGAACCTACAATGAGCAGTTCTTC
-	TRBV19	TRBJ2-5	-	CASSPQETQYF	TGTGCCAGTAGTCCTCAAGAGACCCAGTACTTC
-	TRBV24-1	TRBJ1-1	-	CATSDWGTEAFF	TGTGCCACCAGTGATTGGGGGACTGAAGCTTTCTTT
TRBD1	TRBV6-6	TRBJ1-2	few	CASMTGIYGYTF	TGTGCCAGCATGACAGGGATCTATGGCTACACCTTC
TRBD2	TRBV11-2	TRBJ2-7	few	CASSLGDYGSYEQYF	TGTGCCAGCAGCTTAGGGGACTACGGATCCTACGAGCAGTACTTC
TRBD1	TRBV5-6	TRBJ1-5	-	CASSQGGFQPQHF	TGTGCCAGCAGCCAGGGGGGGTTCCAGCCCCAGCATTTT
TRBD1	TRBV7-2	TRBJ1-3	-	CASSLGQGNTIYF	TGTGCCAGCAGCCTGGGACAGGGAAACACCATATATTTT
-	TRBV18	TRBJ1-5	-	CASSLLNDQPQHF	TGTGCCAGCTCACTTCTGAATGATCAGCCCCAGCATTTT
TRBD2	TRBV5-1	TRBJ2-1	-	CASSGGLAGGTPNEQFF	TGCGCCAGCTCCGGGGGACTAGCGGGGGGTACCCCCAATGAGCAGTTCTTC
-	TRBV7-2	TRBJ1-5	-	CASSLSRDQPQHF	TGTGCCAGCAGCCTCTCCAGGGATCAGCCCCAGCATTTT
-	TRBV12-3/TRBV12-4	TRBJ2-3	-	CASSLSHTQYF	TGTGCCAGCAGTTTATCGCATACGCAGTATTTT
TRBD1	TRBV6-5	TRBJ2-5	once	CASSYTWDRLETQYF	TGTGCCAGCAGTTACACCTGGGACAGGTTAGAGACCCAGTACTTC
-	TRBV3-1/TRBV3-2	TRBJ1-4	-	CASSQDRVPNEKLFF	TGTGCCAGCAGCCAAGACAGGGTGCCTAATGAAAAACTGTTTTTT
-	TRBV21-1	TRBJ1-2	-	CASNLQGTRGYTF	TGTGCCAGCAACCTACAGGGGACGAGGGGCTACACCTTC
-	TRBV27	TRBJ1-5	few	CASSFSIASNQPQHF	TGTGCCAGCAGTTTTAGCATCGCCAGCAATCAGCCCCAGCATTTT
-	TRBV19	TRBJ2-5	-	CASSIGGGEETQYF	TGTGCCAGTAGTATTGGGGGCGGGGAAGAGACCCAGTACTTC
-	TRBV13	TRBJ2-3	-	CASSSWGGATDTQYF	TGTGCCAGCAGCTCCTGGGGCGGAGCCACAGATACGCAGTATTTT
-	TRBV28	TRBJ1-6	-	CASSLQGLIDNSPLHF	TGTGCCAGCAGTTTACAGGGACTGATTGATAATTCACCCCTCCACTTT
-	TRBV20-1	TRBJ1-2	-	CSAPAGSSPTF	TGCAGTGCTCCGGCGGGGTCCTCCCCCACCTTC
TRBD2	TRBV4-3	TRBJ2-2	-	CASSQDLSGRVNTGELFF	TGCGCCAGCAGCCAAGATTTGAGCGGGAGGGTAAACACCGGGGAGCTGTTTTTT
TRBD1	TRBV10-3	TRBJ2-1	-	CAIRSSDRGVVNEQFF	TGTGCCATCAGATCATCGGACAGGGGGGTGGTCAATGAGCAGTTCTTC
TRBD2	TRBV11-2	TRBJ2-1	-	CASSFTLAGGFEGEQFF	TGTGCCAGCAGCTTTACTTTAGCGGGAGGCTTCGAGGGTGAGCAGTTCTTC
TRBD1	TRBV5-6	TRBJ1-3	-	CGQGLSGNTIYF	TGTGGACAGGGGCTCTCTGGAAACACCATATATTTT
-	TRBV10-2	TRBJ2-3	-	CASSERGTDTQYF	TGCGCCAGCAGTGAGCGGGGAACAGATACGCAGTATTTT
TRBD1	TRBV5-1	TRBJ2-2	-	CASSRRDRDPINTGELFF	TGCGCCAGCAGCCGCCGGGACAGGGACCCCATTAACACCGGGGAGCTGTTTTTT
TRBD1	TRBV9	TRBJ1-6	-	CASSAQGDRGKSPLHF	TGTGCCAGCAGCGCCCAAGGGGACAGGGGAAAATCACCCCTCCACTTT
-	TRBV28	TRBJ2-7	once	CASSSPGRGIYEQYF	TGTGCCAGCAGTTCCCCCGGCCGGGGGATCTACGAGCAGTACTTC
-	TRBV6-5	TRBJ2-1	-	CASRLPGVNEQFF	TGTGCCAGCAGACTGCCGGGGGTCAATGAGCAGTTCTTC
TRBD1	TRBV19	TRBJ1-2	-	CASKDRAISDYGYTF	TGTGCCAGTAAAGACAGGGCCATCTCGGACTATGGCTACACCTTC
-	TRBV28	TRBJ2-1	-	CASSFGYYNEQFF	TGTGCCAGCAGTTTTGGGTATTACAATGAGCAGTTCTTC
-	TRBV28	TRBJ2-2	-	CASRSQNPGTGELFF	TGTGCCAGCAGGTCTCAGAACCCGGGCACCGGGGAGCTGTTTTTT
TRBD1	TRBV5-6	TRBJ1-2	-	CASSFRRAGGRLSYTF	TGTGCCAGCAGCTTCCGACGGGCAGGGGGTCGATTAAGCTACACCTTC